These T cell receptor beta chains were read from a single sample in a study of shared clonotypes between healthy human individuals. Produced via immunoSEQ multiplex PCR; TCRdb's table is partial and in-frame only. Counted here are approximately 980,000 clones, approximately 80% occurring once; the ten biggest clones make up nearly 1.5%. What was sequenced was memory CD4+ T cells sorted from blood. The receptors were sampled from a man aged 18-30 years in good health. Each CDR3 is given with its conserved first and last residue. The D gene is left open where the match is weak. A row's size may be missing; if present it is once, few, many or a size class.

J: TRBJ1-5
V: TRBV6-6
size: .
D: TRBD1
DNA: TGTGCCACTACGACAGGGGGGTTCAATCAGCCCCAGCATTTT
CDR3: CATTTGGFNQPQHF

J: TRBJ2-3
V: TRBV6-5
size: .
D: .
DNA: TGTGCCAGCAGTTCGAGACTAGAGCGGGGCACAGATACGCAGTATTTT
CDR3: CASSSRLERGTDTQYF

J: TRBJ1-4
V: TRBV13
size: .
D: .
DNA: TGTGCCAGCAGCTTAGCCACGGACGTTGATGAAAAACTGTTTTTT
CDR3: CASSLATDVDEKLFF

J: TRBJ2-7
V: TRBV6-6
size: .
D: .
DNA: TGTGCCAGCACCCAGACAATCTACGAGCAGTACTTC
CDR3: CASTQTIYEQYF

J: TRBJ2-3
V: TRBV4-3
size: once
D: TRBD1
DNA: TGCGCCAGCAGCCAAGATTTGCCGGGACAGGGTTCAGATACGCAGTATTTT
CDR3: CASSQDLPGQGSDTQYF

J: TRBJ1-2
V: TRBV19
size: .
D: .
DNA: TGTGCCAGCTCCCTCCGGCTGATTAACTATGGCTACACCTTC
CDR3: CASSLRLINYGYTF

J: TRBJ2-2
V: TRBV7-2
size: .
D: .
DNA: TGTGCCAGCAGCTTTAAGGGACCATCGAACACCGGGGAGCTGTTTTTT
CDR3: CASSFKGPSNTGELFF

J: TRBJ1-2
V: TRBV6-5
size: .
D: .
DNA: TGTGCCAGCAGTAAAACTGGTGGAGGTGGGGGCTACACCTTC
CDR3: CASSKTGGGGGYTF

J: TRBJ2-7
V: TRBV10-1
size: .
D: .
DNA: TGCGCCAGCAGTGAGTCGCGGTTTCCCTACGAGCAGTACTTC
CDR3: CASSESRFPYEQYF

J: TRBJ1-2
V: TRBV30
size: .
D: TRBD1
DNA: TGTGCCTGGAGGCAGACAGGGAAAAGCAACTATGGCTACACCTTC
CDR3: CAWRQTGKSNYGYTF

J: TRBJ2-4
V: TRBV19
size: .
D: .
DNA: TGTGCCAGTAGTCATTATCCTTCCACGGTAGCCAAAAACATTCAGTACTTC
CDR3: CASSHYPSTVAKNIQYF

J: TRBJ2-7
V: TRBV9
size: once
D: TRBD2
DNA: TGTGCCAGCAGCGTAGGGCCCGACGGGGGGGCCTGGGAGCAGTACTTC
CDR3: CASSVGPDGGAWEQYF

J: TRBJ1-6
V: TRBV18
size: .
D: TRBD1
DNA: TGTGCCAGCTCACCGACAGGGGAGGATTCACCCCTCCACTTT
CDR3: CASSPTGEDSPLHF

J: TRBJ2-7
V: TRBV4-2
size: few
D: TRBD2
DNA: TGTGCCAGCAGCCAAATAGCGGGGGATACCTACGAGCAGTACTTC
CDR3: CASSQIAGDTYEQYF

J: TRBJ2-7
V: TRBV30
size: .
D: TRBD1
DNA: TGTGCCTGGACACGGGACAGGTGGGACGAGCAGTACTTC
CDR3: CAWTRDRWDEQYF

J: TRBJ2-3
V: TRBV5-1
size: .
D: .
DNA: TGCGCCAGCAAGCCAGAGCCCGGCACAGATACGCAGTATTTT
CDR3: CASKPEPGTDTQYF

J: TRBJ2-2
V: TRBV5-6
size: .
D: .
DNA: TGTGCCAGCAGCGGGGGACCGTGGGGTACCGGGGAGCTGTTTTTT
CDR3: CASSGGPWGTGELFF

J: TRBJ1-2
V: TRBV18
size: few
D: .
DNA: TGTGCCAGCTCTCCCAACTCCTATGGCTACACCTTC
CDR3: CASSPNSYGYTF

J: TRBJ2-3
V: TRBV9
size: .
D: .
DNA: TGTGCCAGCAGCTCCTCGGCCACTAGCACAGATACGCAGTATTTT
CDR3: CASSSSATSTDTQYF

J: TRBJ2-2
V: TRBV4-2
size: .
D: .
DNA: TGTGCCAGCAGCCCCAGCCGGTCGGGAAACACCGGGGAGCTGTTTTTT
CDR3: CASSPSRSGNTGELFF

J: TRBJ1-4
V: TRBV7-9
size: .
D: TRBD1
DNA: TGTGCCAGCAGCTTAGAGGGGGCCCGGGCTAATGAAAAACTGTTTTTT
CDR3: CASSLEGARANEKLFF

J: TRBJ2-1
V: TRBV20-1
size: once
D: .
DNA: TGCAGTGCTACCTTGGCTGAGCAGTTCTTC
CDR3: CSATLAEQFF

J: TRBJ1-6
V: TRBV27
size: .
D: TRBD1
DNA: TGTGCCAGCAGTAACAGGGGGGATAATTCACCCCTCCACTTT
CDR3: CASSNRGDNSPLHF

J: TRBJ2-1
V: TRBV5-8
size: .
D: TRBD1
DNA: TGTGCCAGCAGACTGACAGGGGGCAAAAATGAGCAGTTCTTC
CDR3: CASRLTGGKNEQFF

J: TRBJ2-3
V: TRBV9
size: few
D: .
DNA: TGTGCCAGCAGCGTAGAGGCTATTCAGACAGATACGCAGTATTTT
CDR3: CASSVEAIQTDTQYF

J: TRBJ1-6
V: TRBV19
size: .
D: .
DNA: TGTGCCAGTAGTACCCCGGGATCACCCCTCCACTTT
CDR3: CASSTPGSPLHF

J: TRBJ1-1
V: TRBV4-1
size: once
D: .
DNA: TGCGCCAGCAGTCGGCAGGGGCAGAGCATTTATGAAGCTTTCTTT
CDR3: CASSRQGQSIYEAFF

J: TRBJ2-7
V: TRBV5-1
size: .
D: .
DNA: TGCGCCAGCAGCTTGGAGCCGCGGGCTTACTACGAGCAGTACTTC
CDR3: CASSLEPRAYYEQYF

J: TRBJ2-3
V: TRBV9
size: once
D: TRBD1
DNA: TGTGCCAGCAGCTCGGACAGGGGAGATACGCAGTATTTT
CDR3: CASSSDRGDTQYF

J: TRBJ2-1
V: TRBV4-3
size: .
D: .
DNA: TGCGCCAGCAGTACAAAACAGGGCTCCTACAATGAGCAGTTCTTC
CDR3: CASSTKQGSYNEQFF